The 17 T cell receptor beta chains reported below all come from one sample, sequenced in a study of PD-1 blockade in mismatch repair-deficient tumors. The repertoire was sequenced with immunoSEQ multiplex PCR; TCRdb's copy has only in-frame clones and lacks some. The repertoire holds approximately 40,000 clones, with around 79% as singletons. The specimen comprised peripheral blood, sampled 4 weeks after starting pembrolizumab. These receptors were taken from an adult with mismatch repair-deficient cancer.

V gene TRBV27 combines with J gene TRBJ2-1; the match to TRBD1 covers 9 bases. The ends lost 5 bases at V and 3 bases at J; junction bases unmatched: 8. The CDR3 consists of 16 residues. The V gene's germline CDR1 is MNHEY and CDR2 SMNVEV (reference sequence). CDR3 nucleotide sequence: TGTGCCAGCAGTCCCTACTGGACAGGGGTCTACAATGAGCAGTTCTTC. Amino acids: CASSPYWTGVYNEQFF.

The chain employs TRBV27 and TRBJ2-7, with D tentatively TRBD1 (6 bases). Germline V gene sequence: CDR1 MNHEY, CDR2 SMNVEV (reference sequence). The V end lost 3 bases, the J end lost 6 bases, and 15 bases lay between the germline ends. The CDR3 contains 14 residues. Here the CDR3 reads CASSFSPQGPEQYF. CDR3 DNA sequence: TGTGCCAGCAGTTTCTCCCCCCAGGGGCCCGAGCAGTACTTC.

This clone showed up just a few times. The gene calls are TRBV13 and TRBJ2-1; 9 bases are a match to TRBD2. This CDR3 is built from 18 residues. Trimming at V came to 0 bases and at J to 0 bases, leaving 6 bases not matched to a gene. Germline CDR1 PRHDT, CDR2 FYEKMQ (reference sequence). The CDR3: CASSLGLAGFSSYNEQFF. The CDR3 DNA sequence: TGTGCCAGCAGCTTAGGGCTAGCGGGGTTCAGCTCCTACAATGAGCAGTTCTTC.

The chain uses TRBV4-2 and TRBJ2-1; TRBD2 aligns across 8 bases. From germline, CDR1 is LGHNA and CDR2 YNFKEQ. Trimming cost V 3 bases and J 0 bases; bases outside gene matches: 10. CDR3 size: 18 residues. The CDR3 is CASSHNRGTSGSYNEQFF. CDR3 DNA: TGTGCCAGCAGCCATAACCGTGGCACTAGCGGCTCCTACAATGAGCAGTTCTTC.

This clone was seen more than once but under ten times. The V gene is TRBV4-2, the J gene TRBJ2-1; 9 positions agree with TRBD1. The junction had 6 bases not matched to a gene; V was cut back by 1 base and J by 8 bases. In germline, CDR1 is LGHNA, CDR2 YNFKEQ. This CDR3 region has 15 residues. CDR3 DNA sequence: TGTGCCAGCAGCCAAGGCCGGACAGGGGTAGATGAGCAGTTCTTC. This translates into CASSQGRTGVDEQFF.

The chain carries TRBV25-1 and TRBJ2-7, with TRBD1 identical over 7 bases. Germline V CDR1 and CDR2: MGHDK, SYGVNS. The J segment lost 1 base and the V segment lost 1 base, leaving 4 bases of the junction unmatched. This CDR3 region has 15 residues. The CDR3 DNA reads as TGTGCCAGCAGTGAATTTCAGGACAGGTCCTACGAGCAGTACTTC. It encodes CASSEFQDRSYEQYF.

Only a few counts were recorded for this clone. This chain uses TRBV7-9 with TRBJ1-2, with D unclear. CDR1 is SEHNR, CDR2 FQNEAQ, per germline (reference sequence). Trimming took off 3 bases at V and 3 bases at J, with 17 bases between the two ends. CDR3 size: 16 residues. The CDR3 nucleotides read TGTGCCAGCAGCTTTCCCCGGAACCTCAACTACTATGGCTACACCTTC. This translates into CASSFPRNLNYYGYTF.

The rearrangement joins TRBV27 to TRBJ2-3; 13 bases are shared with TRBD2. Germline loops: CDR1 MNHEY, CDR2 SMNVEV (reference sequence). J was trimmed by 3 bases and V by 4 bases; bases with no gene match: 7. This CDR3 region has 17 residues. The CDR3, as DNA: TGTGCCAGCAGTTCTAAAACTAGCGGGAGGGTGACAGATACGCAGTATTTT. Translated: CASSSKTSGRVTDTQYF.

This rearrangement joins TRBV5-5 to TRBJ1-2, with 8 bases lining up with TRBD1. CDR1 SGHKS and CDR2 YYEKEE come from the germline V gene (reference sequence). V trimming: 4 bases; J trimming: 8 bases; junction bases outside the gene matches: 16. There are 16 residues in the CDR3. The CDR3, as DNA: TGTGCCAGCAGCCCCCCTCTCTGGCAGGGGGCATGGGGCTACACCTTC. Translation gives CASSPPLWQGAWGYTF.

The chain uses TRBV4-3 and TRBJ2-7; unclear D gene. CDR1 is LGHNA and CDR2 is YSLEER in the germline V gene. Deletions cut 3 bases from V and 0 bases from J, with 18 bases between. This CDR3 spans 17 amino acids. CDR3 nucleotides: TGCGCCAGCAGCCAGGTTTTACACAGTGGAACCTCCTACGAGCAGTACTTC. This translates into CASSQVLHSGTSYEQYF.

This chain uses TRBV28 with TRBJ2-7; TRBD2 is a possible D gene (6 bases). Between the trimmed V and J ends, which lost 6 bases and 5 bases, there was a span of 8 bases. This CDR3 comprises 11 residues. Per germline, CDR1 MDHEN and CDR2 SYDVKM. The CDR3 sequence is CASRGGNEQYF. The CDR3 DNA reads TGTGCCAGCAGGGGGGGAAACGAGCAGTACTTC.

V and J are TRBV6-1 and TRBJ1-1, with D hard to call. The CDR3 loop spans 14 amino acids. Germline CDR1 MNHNS, CDR2 SASEGT. Trimming removed 6 bases at V and 1 base at J, with 12 bases between. The CDR3: CASREDSRNTEAFF. CDR3 DNA sequence: TGTGCCAGCAGAGAGGACTCGCGGAACACTGAAGCTTTCTTT.

Judged by abundance, this clone is medium-sized. This chain joins TRBV4-3 and TRBJ2-1, with a weak D call TRBD1 (6 bases). Deletions cut 1 base from V and 9 bases from J, with 16 bases between. CDR3 length equals 15 residues. Germline CDR1 reads LGHNA; CDR2 reads YSLEER. In DNA form, the CDR3 reads TGCGCCAGCAGCCAAGCCCTGGACAGTGTGGTTGAGCAGTTCTTC. As protein: CASSQALDSVVEQFF.

V and J are TRBV30 and TRBJ2-6, with a possible D match to TRBD1 (5 bases). This CDR3 is 16 amino acids long. Germline-derived CDR1 and CDR2 are GTSNPN and SVGIG (reference sequence). V lost 0 bases to trimming and J lost 2 bases, with 11 bases between them. The chain's CDR3 is CAWSVVWGAGANVLTF. DNA for the CDR3: TGTGCCTGGAGTGTAGTGTGGGGCGCTGGGGCCAACGTCCTGACTTTC. Complete variable domain (other parts from reference TRBV30 and TRBJ2-6): SQTIHQWPATLVQPVGSPLSLECTVEGTSNPNLYWYRQAAGRGLQLLFYSVGIGQISSEVPQNLSASRPQDRQFILSSKKLLLSDSGFYLCAWSVVWGAGANVLTFGAGSRLTVL.

The chain combines TRBV18 with TRBJ2-1; 8 bases map to TRBD2. There are 18 residues in the CDR3. Germline V gene sequence: CDR1 KGHSH, CDR2 LQKENI. V trimming: 2 bases; J trimming: 0 bases; junction bases outside the gene matches: 9. Written as DNA, the CDR3 is TGTGCCAGCTCACCATCCCTGGGACTAGATAGCTCCTACAATGAGCAGTTCTTC. Amino acid sequence: CASSPSLGLDSSYNEQFF.

J is TRBJ2-3 and V is TRBV28; 7 nucleotides align to TRBD2. The CDR3 runs to 14 residues. The junction had 6 bases not matched to a gene; V was cut back by 6 bases and J by 3 bases. Germline V gene sequence: CDR1 MDHEN, CDR2 SYDVKM. The CDR3 protein is CASSPSGITDTQYF. The CDR3 region has the DNA TGTGCCAGCAGCCCAAGCGGGATTACAGATACGCAGTATTTT.

Only a few counts were recorded for this clone. The chain employs TRBV6-4 and TRBJ2-1, with 11 bases that match TRBD2. The CDR3 has 16 residues. Trimming took 2 bases from V and 8 from J; bases not matched to a gene: 8. Germline CDR1 and CDR2: MRHNA and SNTAGT. The CDR3 reads CASSDAPSGRLDEQFF. CDR3 bases: TGTGCCAGCAGTGACGCACCTAGCGGGAGGTTGGATGAGCAGTTCTTC.